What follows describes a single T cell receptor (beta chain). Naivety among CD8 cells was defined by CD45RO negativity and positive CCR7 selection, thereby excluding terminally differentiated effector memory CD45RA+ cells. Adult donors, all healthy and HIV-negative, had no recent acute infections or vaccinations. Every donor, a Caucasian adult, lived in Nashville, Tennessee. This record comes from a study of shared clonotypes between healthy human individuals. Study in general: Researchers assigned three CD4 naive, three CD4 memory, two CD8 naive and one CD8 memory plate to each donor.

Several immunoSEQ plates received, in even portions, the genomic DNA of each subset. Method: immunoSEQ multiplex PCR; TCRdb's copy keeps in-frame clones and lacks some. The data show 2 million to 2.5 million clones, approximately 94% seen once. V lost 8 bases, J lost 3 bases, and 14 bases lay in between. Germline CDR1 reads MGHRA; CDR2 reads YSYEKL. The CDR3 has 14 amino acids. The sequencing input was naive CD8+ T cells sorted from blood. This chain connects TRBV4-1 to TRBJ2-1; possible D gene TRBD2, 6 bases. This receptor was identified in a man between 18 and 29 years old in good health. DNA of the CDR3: TGCGCCAGCTCACTAGCAATTCGCTACAATGAGCAGTTCTTC. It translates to CASSLAIRYNEQFF.